What follows are 19 T cell receptor beta chains derived from one specimen sequenced in a study of blood T cell repertoires in COVID-19. Data came from immunoSEQ multiplex PCR; TCRdb stores just in-frame clones and leaves some out. The sample contains some 170,000 clones, roughly 84% of which appear only once. The sequencing input was PBMCs or T cells enriched from blood (not recorded which). These receptors were taken from a human donor with acute COVID-19. The donor label of this sample is uncertain.

The rearrangement uses TRBV2 and TRBJ2-7, with D possibly matching TRBD2 (7 bases). The CDR3 runs to 15 residues. V dropped 6 bases and J dropped 5 bases, with 20 bases sitting between them. Germline CDR1 and CDR2: SNHLY and FYNNEI. This CDR3 reads CASRFGSGGAHEQYF. CDR3 coding DNA: TGTGCCAGCAGGTTCGGGTCTGGGGGGGCCCACGAGCAGTACTTC. Full variable domain (missing parts from reference TRBV2 and TRBJ2-7): EPEVTQTPSHQVTQMGQEVILRCVPISNHLYFYWYRQILGQKVEFLVSFYNNEISEKSEIFDDQFSVERPDGSNFTLKIRSTKLEDSAMYFCASRFGSGGAHEQYFGPGTRLTVT.

Points on this clone: The sample contains more than one DNA sequence encoding this CDR3. This CDR3 is CASSSYRENTEAFF. As DNA, the CDR3 is TGTGCCAGCAGCTCATACAGAGAGAACACTGAAGCTTTCTTT. This chain uses TRBV7-9 with TRBJ1-1; D is undetermined. The CDR3 extends over 14 amino acids. The germline V and J ends were trimmed by 4 bases and 1 base, with 10 bases remaining between them. Germline CDR1 and CDR2: SEHNR and FQNEAQ (reference sequence).

The chain has TRBV28 and TRBJ1-2, with no clear D. CDR1 and CDR2 from the germline V gene are MDHEN and SYDVKM. The germline V and J ends were trimmed by 6 bases and 5 bases, with 13 bases remaining between them. The CDR3 contains 13 residues. Written as DNA, the CDR3 is TGTGCCAGCAGACTGAAAAGCGGGTATGGCTACACCTTC. Translation gives CASRLKSGYGYTF.

This sequence joins TRBV4-1 and TRBJ2-1, with D possibly TRBD2 on 5 matching bases. This CDR3 spans 17 amino acids. V lost 0 bases to trimming and J lost 0 bases, with 12 bases between them. Germline V CDR1 and CDR2: MGHRA, YSYEKL. CDR3 residues: CASSQDAAEVSYNEQFF. The CDR3 bases are TGCGCCAGCAGCCAAGATGCCGCGGAGGTCTCCTACAATGAGCAGTTCTTC.

The chain carries TRBV29-1 and TRBJ1-1; no definite D call. V lost 0 bases, J lost 11 bases, and 16 bases lay in between. Germline V gene data show CDR1 as SQVTM and CDR2 as ANQGSEA. This CDR3 spans 13 amino acids. The CDR3 sequence is CSVEDRVGRVAFF. Here the CDR3 DNA reads TGCAGCGTTGAAGATCGGGTTGGGAGGGTGGCTTTCTTT. The full variable domain, completed using reference TRBV29-1 and TRBJ1-1, is SAVISQKPSRDICQRGTSLTIQCQVDSQVTMMFWYRQQPGQSLTLIATANQGSEATYESGFVIDKFPISRPNLTFSTLTVSNMSPEDSSIYLCSVEDRVGRVAFFGQGTRLTVV.

The J gene is TRBJ2-1, the V gene TRBV6-2 or TRBV6-3; 9 bases are shared with TRBD2. Germline trimming cut 2 bases from V and 6 bases from J; bases unmatched to any gene: 11. From germline, CDR1 is MNHEY and CDR2 SVGEGT. The length of the CDR3 is 17 residues. The CDR3 loop is CASSYSGGGAQSNEQFF. CDR3 nucleotide sequence: TGTGCCAGCAGTTACAGCGGCGGGGGGGCCCAAAGCAATGAGCAGTTCTTC.

V usage is TRBV5-1 and J usage is TRBJ2-3, with TRBD2 identical over 13 bases. Germline CDR1 and CDR2: SGHRS and YFSETQ. The CDR3 is made up of 15 amino acids. After removal of 4 bases from V and 7 bases from J, the junction contained 6 bases not matched to a gene. CDR3 in amino acids: CASSTGLAGLNTQYF. CDR3 bases: TGCGCCAGCAGCACGGGACTAGCGGGGTTAAATACGCAGTATTTT.

This clone was seen a single time. The rearrangement links TRBV5-1 to TRBJ2-1, with D possibly TRBD2 on 5 matching bases. V was shortened by 0 bases and J by 3 bases, with 16 bases between the two germline ends. This CDR3 spans 17 amino acids. Germline assignment: CDR1 SGHRS and CDR2 YFSETQ. CDR3 sequence reads: CASSLGPAGWGYNEQFF. CDR3 DNA sequence: TGCGCCAGCAGCTTGGGACCGGCGGGCTGGGGCTACAATGAGCAGTTCTTC.

This chain uses TRBV19 with TRBJ1-5; 8 nucleotides line up with TRBD1. V dropped 4 bases and J dropped 4; count of bases not matched to a gene: 6. CDR1 is LNHDA, CDR2 SQIVND, per germline (reference sequence). There are 15 residues in the CDR3. The CDR3 spells CASSSGQGVNQPQHF. The CDR3, as DNA: TGTGCCAGTAGTAGCGGACAGGGCGTGAATCAGCCCCAGCATTTT.

This clone was observed a single time. The sample contains more than one DNA sequence encoding this CDR3. The V gene is TRBV19, the J gene TRBJ1-6, with a tentative D call TRBD1 (6 bases). The germline V gene encodes CDR1 LNHDA and CDR2 SQIVND (reference sequence). Trimming pared 1 base from V and 7 bases from J, leaving 11 bases between. The CDR3 totals 15 residues. The CDR3 DNA follows: TGTGCCAGTAGTATAGTGCAGGGGAACAATTCACCCCTCCACTTT. Translated, it gives CASSIVQGNNSPLHF.

The chain joins TRBV18 to TRBJ2-3, with D maybe TRBD2 (5 bases). Trimming stripped 2 bases from V and 2 bases from J, with 8 bases between. The CDR3 length is 14 residues. Germline CDR1 is KGHSH and CDR2 is LQKENI. CDR3 nucleotides: TGTGCCAGCTCACCAACGGGGATCACAGATACGCAGTATTTT. Translated, it gives CASSPTGITDTQYF.

The gene calls are TRBV5-1 and TRBJ2-3; 7 bases agree with TRBD1. The CDR3 totals 14 residues. After removal of 0 bases from V and 5 bases from J, the junction contained 3 bases not matched to a gene. Germline V CDR1 and CDR2: SGHRS, YFSETQ. CDR3 in amino acids: CASSLEQGLDTQYF. The CDR3 nucleotides are TGCGCCAGCAGCTTGGAACAGGGGCTAGATACGCAGTATTTT.

This sequence joins TRBV28 and TRBJ1-1; TRBD1 matches 8 bases. The CDR3 extends over 16 amino acids. J lost 3 bases, V lost 6 bases, and 12 bases had no gene match. Germline V lookup: CDR1 MDHEN, CDR2 SYDVKM. CDR3 nucleotide sequence: TGTGCCAGCAGAACTGGACAGGGTGGGATCGACACTGAAGCTTTCTTT. It specifies CASRTGQGGIDTEAFF. Full variable domain (remainder filled in from reference TRBV28 and TRBJ1-1): DVKVTQSSRYLVKRTGEKVFLECVQDMDHENMFWYRQDPGLGLRLIYFSYDVKMKEKGDIPEGYSVSREKKERFSLILESASTNQTSMYLCASRTGQGGIDTEAFFGQGTRLTVV.

This rearrangement joins TRBV7-3 to TRBJ2-5; possible D gene TRBD2, 6 bases. Germline V lookup: CDR1 SGHTA, CDR2 FQGTGA. The CDR3 consists of 15 residues. Trimming cost V 1 base and J 1 base, with 10 bases left between them. CDR3 region: CASSLKAGSQETQYF. CDR3 coding DNA: TGTGCCAGCAGCTTAAAGGCGGGGTCCCAAGAGACCCAGTACTTC.

The chain carries TRBV5-6 and TRBJ2-5; D is ambiguous. V was shortened by 0 bases and J by 5 bases, with 14 bases between the two germline ends. The V gene's germline CDR1 is SGHDT and CDR2 YYEEEE. The length of the CDR3 is 15 residues. The CDR3 DNA sequence: TGTGCCAGCAGCTTGGGACATATAACCCCGGAGACCCAGTACTTC. The encoded protein is CASSLGHITPETQYF.

This sequence joins TRBV27 and TRBJ1-5, with 7 bases matching TRBD1. Germline assignment: CDR1 MNHEY and CDR2 SMNVEV (reference sequence). V was clipped by 5 bases and J by 2 bases; unmatched bases: 15. The CDR3 totals 18 residues. The CDR3 is CASSLRDSLIMGNQPQHF. CDR3 in DNA: TGTGCCAGCAGTCTCCGGGACAGCCTAATCATGGGCAATCAGCCCCAGCATTTT.

This chain uses TRBV19 with TRBJ2-5; D is perhaps TRBD2 (5 bases). With 6 bases removed from V and 5 bases from J, the gap between germline ends came to 10 bases. The germline CDR1 and CDR2 sequences are LNHDA and SQIVND (reference sequence). This CDR3 contains 12 residues. In DNA form, the CDR3 reads TGTGCCAGTAGCACACAGCGGGAGACCCAGTACTTC. Translated, it gives CASSTQRETQYF.

This chain links TRBV6-5 with TRBJ2-5; D might be TRBD1 (6 bases). Trimming cost V 0 bases and J 13 bases, with 15 bases left between them. CDR3 length: 13 residues. Looked up from germline, CDR1 is MNHEY and CDR2 is SVGAGI. CDR3 sequence: CASSYSVQGVPYF. In DNA form, the CDR3 reads TGTGCCAGCAGTTACTCCGTACAGGGAGTCCCGTACTTC.

The genes are TRBV3-1 (or the pseudogene TRBV3-2) and TRBJ1-5; D gene uncertain. The CDR3 runs 13 residues. Trimming stripped 1 base from V and 4 bases from J, with 5 bases between. Germline V gene data show CDR1 as LGHDT and CDR2 as YNNKEL (reference sequence). As DNA, the CDR3 is TGTGCCAGCAGCCAAGGGCCTAATCAGCCCCAGCATTTT. Encoded protein: CASSQGPNQPQHF.